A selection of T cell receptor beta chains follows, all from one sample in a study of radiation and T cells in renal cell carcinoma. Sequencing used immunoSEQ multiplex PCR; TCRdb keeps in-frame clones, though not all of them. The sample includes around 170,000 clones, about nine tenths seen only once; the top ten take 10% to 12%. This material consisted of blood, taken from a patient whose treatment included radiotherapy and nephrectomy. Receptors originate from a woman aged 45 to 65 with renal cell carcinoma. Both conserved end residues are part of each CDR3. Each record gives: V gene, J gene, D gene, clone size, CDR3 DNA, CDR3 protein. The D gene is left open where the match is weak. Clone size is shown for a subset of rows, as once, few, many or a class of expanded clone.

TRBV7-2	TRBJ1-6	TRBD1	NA	TGTGCCAGCAGGCCCCCCGGGACAGGGCATTCACCCCTCCACTTT	CASRPPGTGHSPLHF
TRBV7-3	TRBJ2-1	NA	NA	TGTGCCAGCAGCTCAAGCTACGGTGAGCAGTTCTTC	CASSSSYGEQFF
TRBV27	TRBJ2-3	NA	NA	TGTGCCAGCAGTTTAGGACTAAACCGGCGAGATACGCAGTATTTT	CASSLGLNRRDTQYF
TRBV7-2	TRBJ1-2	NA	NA	TGTGCCAGCAGCTTAGGCCAAGGCCGCTATGGCTACACCTTC	CASSLGQGRYGYTF
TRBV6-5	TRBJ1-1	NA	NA	TGTGCCAGCAGTTACCAGGGTTGGTCAGAGGAAGCTTTCTTT	CASSYQGWSEEAFF
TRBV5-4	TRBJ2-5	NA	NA	TGTGCCAGCAGCCCCGCGGGGAGGGAGACCCAGTACTTC	CASSPAGRETQYF
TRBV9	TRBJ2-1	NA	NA	TGTGCCAGCAGCGCCTTCCCCGGCTCTAGCTCCTACAATGAGCAGTTCTTC	CASSAFPGSSSYNEQFF
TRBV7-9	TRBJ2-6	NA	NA	TGTGCCAGCAGCCCACCGGGGGCCAACGTCCTGACTTTC	CASSPPGANVLTF
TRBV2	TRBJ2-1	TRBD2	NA	TGTGCCAGCAGGAGACTAGCGGTCCCTTGGGAGTTCTTC	CASRRLAVPWEFF
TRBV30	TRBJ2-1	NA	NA	TGTGCCTGGACATTAAAACCGGGACTTCGCAGGGGCAATGAGCAGTTCTTC	CAWTLKPGLRRGNEQFF
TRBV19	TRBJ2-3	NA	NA	TGTGCCAGTAGTATAGCTGCCGGCACAGATACGCAGTATTTT	CASSIAAGTDTQYF
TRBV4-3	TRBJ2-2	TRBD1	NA	TGCGCCAGCAGCCTGGACATCGGACAGGGGGCTGGCACCGGGGAGCTGTTTTTT	CASSLDIGQGAGTGELFF
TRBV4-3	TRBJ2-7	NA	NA	TGCGCCAGCAGCCAAGATTTGGGGTTGTACGAGCAGTACTTC	CASSQDLGLYEQYF
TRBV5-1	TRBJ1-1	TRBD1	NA	TGCGCCAGCAGCTTGGAACCAGGGGGCTGGACTGAAGCTTTCTTT	CASSLEPGGWTEAFF
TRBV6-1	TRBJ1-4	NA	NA	TGTGCCAGCAGTGCCGGCGGACAGACAACTAATGAAAAACTGTTTTTT	CASSAGGQTTNEKLFF
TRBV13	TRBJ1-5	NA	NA	TGTGCCAGCAGATTTCGCCCCGGAAGTGGAGACGGCCAGCCCCAGCATTTT	CASRFRPGSGDGQPQHF
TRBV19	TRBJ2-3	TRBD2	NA	TGTGCCAGTAGTATGGCGCTAGCGGACCTCACAGATACGCAGTATTTT	CASSMALADLTDTQYF
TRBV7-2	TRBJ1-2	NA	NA	TGTGCCAGCAGCTTACAAATTAACTATGGCTACACCTTC	CASSLQINYGYTF
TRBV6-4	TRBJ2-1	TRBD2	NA	TGTGCCAGCAGTACCGGACTAGCGGGGGGGAATGAGCAGTTCTTC	CASSTGLAGGNEQFF
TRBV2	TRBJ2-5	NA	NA	TGTGCCAGCAATAGAGGCTACCAAGAGACCCAGTACTTC	CASNRGYQETQYF
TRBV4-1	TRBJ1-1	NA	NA	TGCGCCAGCAGCCAGAGGGGGACATCGAGGAACACTGAAGCTTTCTTT	CASSQRGTSRNTEAFF
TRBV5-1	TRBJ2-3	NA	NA	TGCGCCAGCAGCTTGGTGGCGGGGACAGATACGCAGTATTTT	CASSLVAGTDTQYF
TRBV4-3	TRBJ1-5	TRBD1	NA	TGCGCCAGCAGCCAACAACTCACAGGGGGCGATCAGCCCCAGCATTTT	CASSQQLTGGDQPQHF
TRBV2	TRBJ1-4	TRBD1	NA	TGTGCCAGCACTGCACCCGGGACAGGGAATGAAAAACTGTTTTTT	CASTAPGTGNEKLFF
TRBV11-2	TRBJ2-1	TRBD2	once	TGTGCCAGCAGCTTCAGAGCCCCTAGCGGGGGACACAATGAGCAGTTCTTC	CASSFRAPSGGHNEQFF
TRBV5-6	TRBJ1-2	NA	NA	TGTGCCAGCAGCTTGTATCTTCACAGCGGTCGAGCTAACTATGGCTACACCTTC	CASSLYLHSGRANYGYTF
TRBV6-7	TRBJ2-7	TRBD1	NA	TGTGCCAGCCCCCCCCTGGGGACAGGGCCCCCCAACGAGCAGTACTTC	CASPPLGTGPPNEQYF
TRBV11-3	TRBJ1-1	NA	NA	TGTGCCAGCAGCTTTGGGTTGGACACTGAAGCTTTCTTT	CASSFGLDTEAFF
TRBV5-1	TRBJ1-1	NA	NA	TGCGCCAGCAGCTTGGCCGGGAACACTGAAGCTTTCTTT	CASSLAGNTEAFF
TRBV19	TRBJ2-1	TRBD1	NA	TGTGCCAGTAGTACCCCGGGACAGGGGATCGCATTCTACAATGAGCAGTTCTTC	CASSTPGQGIAFYNEQFF
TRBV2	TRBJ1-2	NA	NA	TGTGCCAGCAGTGAATGGCGGACGGGGTATGGCTACACCTTC	CASSEWRTGYGYTF
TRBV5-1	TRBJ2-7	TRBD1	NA	TGCGCCAGCAGCTTGGGACAGGGGGGTCAGCAGTACTTC	CASSLGQGGQQYF
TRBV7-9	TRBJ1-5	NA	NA	TGTGCCAGCAGCCCGTCCTTTCGCCCCCAGCATTTT	CASSPSFRPQHF
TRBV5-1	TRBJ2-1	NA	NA	TGCGCCAGCAGCTTGCGCGTCAATGAGCAGTTCTTC	CASSLRVNEQFF
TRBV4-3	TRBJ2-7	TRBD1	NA	TGCGCCAGCAGCCAAGGACAGGGCAGCTACGAGCAGTACTTC	CASSQGQGSYEQYF
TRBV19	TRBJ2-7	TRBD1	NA	TGTGCCAGTAGTAAAGACAGGGTTGGGCGCGAGCAGTACTTC	CASSKDRVGREQYF
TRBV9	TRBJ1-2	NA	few	TGTGCCAGCAGCGTAGAGGCGGGGCCCGATAACTATGGCTACACCTTC	CASSVEAGPDNYGYTF